This T cell receptor (beta chain) was documented in a study of T cells after yellow fever vaccination. Study-wide results and caveats: Clonotypes found in both CD4 and CD8 compartments made up a small share.

From germline, CDR1 is SGDLS and CDR2 YYNGEE. The length of the CDR3 is 14 residues. J lost 4 bases, V lost 4 bases, and 5 bases had no gene match. This clonotype came up a few times. Antigen specificity is unknown. MiXCR was run by TCRdb on the 5' RACE reads, yielding one entry per CDR3 protein. The sample includes some 550,000 distinct CDR3 sequences, about 19% of them seen just once. This specimen was PBMCs, taken 15 days after the yellow fever booster vaccination. The genes are TRBV9 and TRBJ2-3, with 8 positions matching TRBD2. This receptor was taken from a man aged 25 to 45 who received the YFV17D yellow fever vaccine. The CDR3 is CASSPGGNPDTQYF. The CDR3 DNA follows: TGTGCCAGCAGCCCGGGGGGGAATCCAGATACGCAGTATTTT.